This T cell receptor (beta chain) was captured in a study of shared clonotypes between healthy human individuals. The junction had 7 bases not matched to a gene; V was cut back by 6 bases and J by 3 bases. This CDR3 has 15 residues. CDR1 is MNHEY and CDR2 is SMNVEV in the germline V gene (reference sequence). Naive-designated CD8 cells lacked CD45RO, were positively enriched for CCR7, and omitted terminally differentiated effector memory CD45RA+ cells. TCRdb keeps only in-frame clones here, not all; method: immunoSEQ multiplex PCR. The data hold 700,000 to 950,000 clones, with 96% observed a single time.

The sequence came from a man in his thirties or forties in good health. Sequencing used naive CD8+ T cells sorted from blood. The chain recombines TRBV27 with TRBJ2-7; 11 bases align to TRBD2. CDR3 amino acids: CASRGAGTSGYEQYF. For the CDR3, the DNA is TGTGCCAGCAGAGGAGCCGGGACTAGCGGCTACGAGCAGTACTTC.